The 29 T cell receptor beta chains reported below all come from one sample, sequenced in a study of T cell responses to AZD1222 COVID-19 vaccine. Here immunoSEQ multiplex PCR was the method, and the copy in TCRdb shows in-frame clones only, minus some. The sample includes over 100,000 clones, approximately 90% of them seen just once. The sequencing used peripheral blood, collected on day 0 of AZD1222 vaccination. The receptors come from an adult in good health.

The chain recombines TRBV5-5 with TRBJ2-2, with D perhaps matching TRBD1 (6 bases). The CDR3 has 15 amino acids. Germline lookup yields CDR1 SGHKS and CDR2 YYEKEE (reference sequence). Trimming cost V 4 bases and J 1 base, with 11 bases left between them. This chain's CDR3 is CASSLTGVNTGELFF. The CDR3 coding sequence is TGTGCCAGCAGCCTGACAGGAGTGAACACCGGGGAGCTGTTTTTT.

The V call is TRBV5-1, the J call TRBJ2-7; 11 nucleotides match TRBD1. The V gene's germline CDR1 is SGHRS and CDR2 YFSETQ. CDR3 length: 15 amino acids. V was pared by 2 bases and J by 6 bases, with 7 bases of the junction left unmatched. The CDR3 DNA follows: TGCGCCAGCAGCTTATTAGGGGACAGGGGGACCGAGCAGTACTTC. Amino acid sequence: CASSLLGDRGTEQYF.

In its sample, this clone was seen a few times. This chain links TRBV7-9 with TRBJ2-7; D ambiguous. Germline-derived CDR1 and CDR2 are SEHNR and FQNEAQ (reference sequence). This CDR3 is built from 13 residues. V lost 2 bases, J lost 6 bases, and 11 bases lay in between. The CDR3 coding sequence is TGTGCCAGCAGCTTAAGGGCCCCATCCGAGCAGTACTTC. It specifies CASSLRAPSEQYF.

V and J are TRBV6-2 or TRBV6-3 and TRBJ1-2; possibly TRBD1 for D (5 bases). The CDR3 totals 13 residues. The germline gives CDR1 MNHEY, CDR2 SVGEGT. V gave up 0 bases and J gave up 6 bases, with 8 bases separating them. This CDR3 is CASSYSAGNGYTF. Written as DNA, the CDR3 is TGTGCCAGCAGTTACTCGGCAGGGAATGGCTACACCTTC.

The chain joins TRBV15 to TRBJ2-6; TRBD2 matches 7 bases. Unmatched junction bases numbered 10, after V lost 2 bases and J lost 0 bases. The CDR3 is 19 amino acids. Germline CDR1 LNHNV, CDR2 YYDKDF (reference sequence). CDR3 loop: CATSRLGEGQSSGANVLTF. The DNA of the CDR3 is TGTGCCACCAGCAGATTGGGGGAGGGGCAGAGCTCTGGGGCCAACGTCCTGACTTTC.

The CDR3 here is CASSKGGPYYEQYF. The CDR3 nucleotides are TGTGCCAGTAGTAAAGGCGGCCCCTATTACGAGCAGTACTTC. The chain links TRBV19 to TRBJ2-7; D remains unclear. CDR3 size: 14 residues. V was trimmed by 4 bases and J by 4 bases, leaving 14 bases between them. Germline V gene data show CDR1 as LNHDA and CDR2 as SQIVND (reference sequence).

The V gene is TRBV7-9, the J gene TRBJ2-5; no clear D gene. This CDR3 is built from 15 residues. The V and J ends lost 5 bases and 2 bases respectively, with 15 bases between them. In germline, CDR1 is SEHNR, CDR2 FQNEAQ (reference sequence). The CDR3 DNA follows: TGTGCCAGCAGCCCCGGGTGGTCTGGGCAAGAGACCCAGTACTTC. Protein product: CASSPGWSGQETQYF.

The genes are TRBV5-4 and TRBJ2-2; the D gene is possibly TRBD2 (7 bases). This CDR3 is 16 amino acids long. From germline, CDR1 is SGHNT and CDR2 YYREEE (reference sequence). The V end was cut by 6 bases, the J end by 5 bases, with 20 bases between. CDR3 DNA sequence: TGTGCCAGCACAAAGGGGGGGGCGAGGGGAACCGGGGAGCTGTTTTTT. It specifies CASTKGGARGTGELFF.

The chain links TRBV4-1 to TRBJ1-6, with 9 bases identical to TRBD1. V gave up 0 bases and J gave up 10 bases; unmatched junction bases: 16. The CDR3 is made up of 19 amino acids. Germline values: CDR1 MGHRA, CDR2 YSYEKL. The CDR3 loop reads CASSQESWVGDRVGSPLHF. The CDR3 bases are TGCGCCAGCAGCCAAGAGTCGTGGGTGGGGGACAGGGTAGGCTCACCCCTCCACTTT.

The genes are TRBV13 and TRBJ2-3; D gene unclear. CDR1 is PRHDT and CDR2 is FYEKMQ in the germline V gene (reference sequence). This CDR3 spans 16 amino acids. Deletions cut 2 bases from V and 0 bases from J, with 12 bases between. This CDR3 is CASSLKTPYSTDTQYF. CDR3 bases: TGTGCCAGCAGCTTAAAGACACCCTATAGCACAGATACGCAGTATTTT.

The chain has TRBV3-1 (or the pseudogene TRBV3-2) and TRBJ2-6; the D call may be TRBD1 or TRBD2 (5 bases each). V shed 1 base and J shed 2 bases, with 9 bases lying between them. This CDR3 has 16 amino acids. Germline CDR1 is LGHDT and CDR2 is YNNKEL (reference sequence). CDR3 sequence: CASSQGWGTGANVLTF. CDR3 coding DNA: TGTGCCAGCAGCCAAGGATGGGGGACTGGGGCCAACGTCCTGACTTTC.

This clone was seen once. The CDR3 DNA reads as TGTGCCAGCAGGCACCGGGACGCCACCCACGAGCAGTACTTC. Encoded protein: CASRHRDATHEQYF. The chain is built from TRBV2 and TRBJ2-7; D may correspond to TRBD1 or TRBD2 (5 bases each). The germline V and J ends were trimmed by 6 bases and 5 bases, with 17 bases remaining between them. This CDR3 contains 14 residues. The germline gives CDR1 SNHLY, CDR2 FYNNEI.

This chain joins TRBV18 and TRBJ2-7; the match to TRBD2 covers 7 bases. The length of the CDR3 is 13 residues. With 2 bases clipped from V and 7 bases from J, the junction kept 5 bases outside the gene matches. The germline CDR1 and CDR2 sequences are KGHSH and LQKENI. CDR3 in DNA: TGTGCCAGCTCACCAGGGAGGGACGGGGAGCAGTACTTC. Translation gives CASSPGRDGEQYF.

CDR3 sequence (DNA): TGTGCCAGCAGATCCGGAGGGGGGGCCTATGGCTACACCTTC. It translates to CASRSGGGAYGYTF. The rearrangement uses TRBV2 and TRBJ1-2; TRBD1 might be the D (6 bases). The V end was cut by 6 bases, the J end by 4 bases, with 15 bases between. CDR3 size: 14 residues. CDR1 and CDR2 (germline): SNHLY, FYNNEI.

V gene TRBV4-3 combines with J gene TRBJ1-1, with D unclear. Germline V gene lookup returns CDR1 LGHNA and CDR2 YSLEER. The length of the CDR3 is 15 residues. V was cut by 0 bases and J by 5 bases, with 13 bases left in between. The CDR3 here is CASSQDQVRRTEAFF. Here the CDR3 DNA reads TGCGCCAGCAGCCAAGATCAGGTGAGGAGGACTGAAGCTTTCTTT.

V is TRBV7-2 and J is TRBJ1-3, with D hard to call. The CDR3 spans 14 residues. Trimming cost V 1 base and J 0 bases, with 4 bases left between them. Germline V gene sequence: CDR1 SGHTA, CDR2 FQGNSA. DNA for the CDR3: TGTGCCAGCAGCTTAGGCATCTCTGGAAACACCATATATTTT. Amino acids: CASSLGISGNTIYF.

The chain employs TRBV18 and TRBJ2-1, with D unresolved. CDR1 is KGHSH, CDR2 LQKENI, per germline. The length of the CDR3 is 15 residues. Trimming pared 3 bases from V and 3 bases from J, leaving 12 bases between. The CDR3 protein is CASSPVALYYNEQFF. The DNA of the CDR3 is TGTGCCAGCTCACCTGTTGCCCTCTACTACAATGAGCAGTTCTTC. Full variable domain (missing parts from reference TRBV18 and TRBJ2-1): NAGVMQNPRHLVRRRGQEARLRCSPMKGHSHVYWYRQLPEEGLKFMVYLQKENIIDESGMPKERFSAEFPKEGPSILRIQQVVRGDSAAYFCASSPVALYYNEQFFGPGTRLTVL.

This clone is a singleton in its sample. CDR3 sequence reads: CASSASQGAETQYF. CDR3 nucleotide sequence: TGTGCCAGCAGCGCTTCACAGGGGGCGGAGACCCAGTACTTC. The genes are TRBV9 and TRBJ2-5; 9 bases map to TRBD1. J lost 5 bases, V lost 3 bases, and 5 bases had no gene match. The CDR3 covers 14 residues. Germline V lookup: CDR1 SGDLS, CDR2 YYNGEE.

The CDR3 nucleotides read TGTGCCAGCAGCTCTCAAACAGGGGCTGTGGAGCAGTACTTC. Its translation is CASSSQTGAVEQYF. The chain couples TRBV5-4 to TRBJ2-7; 7 bases fit TRBD1. This CDR3 spans 14 amino acids. The V and J ends lost 3 bases and 7 bases, in that order; junction bases with no gene match: 10. Looked up from germline, CDR1 is SGHNT and CDR2 is YYREEE (reference sequence).

Worth noting for this clone: This same CDR3 is encoded by further DNA sequences in the sample. The chain has TRBV27 and TRBJ1-5; D perhaps matches TRBD1 (6 bases). This CDR3 is built from 15 residues. Trimming took off 6 bases at V and 2 bases at J, with 14 bases between the two ends. Germline CDR1 reads MNHEY; CDR2 reads SMNVEV (reference sequence). CDR3 DNA sequence: TGTGCCAGCAGCCGGCAGGGGTTGGGCAATCAGCCCCAGCATTTT. Its protein is CASSRQGLGNQPQHF.

The chain joins TRBV4-2 to TRBJ2-3, with D tentatively TRBD1 (5 bases). Germline CDR1 and CDR2: LGHNA and YNFKEQ. The CDR3 is made up of 14 amino acids. V was clipped by 0 bases and J by 1 base, with 5 bases between them. Here the CDR3 reads CASSQDRGTDTQYF. Written as DNA, the CDR3 is TGTGCCAGCAGCCAAGACAGGGGCACAGATACGCAGTATTTT.

The chain recombines TRBV18 with TRBJ2-7, with 7 bases matching TRBD1. Germline V gives CDR1 KGHSH, CDR2 LQKENI. CDR3 length: 13 amino acids. J gave up 6 bases and V 3 bases, and 5 bases lay outside the gene matches. The CDR3 is CASSPHTGAEQYF. CDR3 coding DNA: TGTGCCAGCTCACCCCATACAGGGGCCGAGCAGTACTTC.

The chain links TRBV7-8 to TRBJ2-7; D not resolved. V was clipped by 1 base and J by 7 bases, with 14 bases between them. Per the germline V gene, CDR1 is SGHVS and CDR2 is FQNEAQ. The CDR3 runs 14 residues. The CDR3 sequence: CASSLEWSTEEQYF. The CDR3 region has the DNA TGTGCCAGCAGCTTAGAGTGGTCAACGGAAGAGCAGTACTTC.

The gene calls are TRBV4-2 and TRBJ1-4; 7 positions agree with TRBD1. In germline, CDR1 is LGHNA, CDR2 YNFKEQ. The CDR3 loop spans 17 amino acids. V lost 0 bases to trimming and J lost 5 bases; unmatched junction nucleotides: 9. The CDR3 here is CASSQERQGGGNEKLFF. The CDR3 bases are TGTGCCAGCAGCCAAGAGAGACAGGGTGGGGGCAATGAAAAACTGTTTTTT.

The chain employs TRBV13 and TRBJ2-7; D remains ambiguous. CDR3 length: 13 amino acids. The germline V gene has CDR1 PRHDT and CDR2 FYEKMQ (reference sequence). Trimming took off 4 bases at V and 7 bases at J, with 14 bases between the two ends. Here the CDR3 reads CASSSRALGEQYF. Here the CDR3 DNA reads TGTGCCAGCAGCTCTCGGGCCTTAGGGGAGCAGTACTTC.

DNA of the CDR3: TGTGCCAGCAGCTTGGGTGGGGTTAGCAATCAGCCCCAGCATTTT. Amino acids: CASSLGGVSNQPQHF. This sequence joins TRBV5-6 and TRBJ1-5, with no clear D. Deletions cut 0 bases from V and 0 bases from J, with 7 bases between. CDR3 length: 15 amino acids. Germline V gene lookup returns CDR1 SGHDT and CDR2 YYEEEE.

The count of this clone is one. This rearrangement joins TRBV7-8 to TRBJ2-7, with a tentative D call TRBD2 (6 bases). The CDR3 consists of 13 residues. Trimming shortened V by 6 bases and J by 5 bases, and 14 bases separated the two germline ends. CDR1 is SGHVS, CDR2 FQNEAQ, per germline. CDR3 sequence: CASRSPGTHEQYF. Written as DNA, the CDR3 is TGTGCCAGCAGGTCCCCCGGGACTCACGAGCAGTACTTC. Full variable domain (remainder filled in from reference TRBV7-8 and TRBJ2-7): GAGVSQSPRYKVAKRGQDVALRCDPISGHVSLFWYQQALGQGPEFLTYFQNEAQLDKSGLPSDRFFAERPEGSVSTLKIQRTQQEDSAVYLCASRSPGTHEQYFGPGTRLTVT.

Concerning this clone itself: Other DNA sequences in the sample encode the same CDR3. This sequence joins TRBV19 and TRBJ1-2; TRBD1 matches at 8 bases. The CDR3 is made up of 13 amino acids. The germline CDR1 and CDR2 sequences are LNHDA and SQIVND (reference sequence). V lost 6 bases, J lost 8 bases, and 8 bases stayed unmatched. The CDR3 is CASSFGQGGGYTF. The CDR3 bases are TGTGCCAGTAGCTTTGGACAGGGAGGAGGCTACACCTTC.

The chain links TRBV27 to TRBJ1-1, with D possibly being TRBD1 (5 bases). The CDR3 totals 14 residues. CDR1 MNHEY and CDR2 SMNVEV come from the germline V gene (reference sequence). With 7 bases removed from V and 1 base from J, the gap between germline ends came to 13 bases. CDR3 sequence: CASMAQVPNTEAFF. Written as DNA, the CDR3 is TGTGCCAGCATGGCACAGGTTCCGAACACTGAAGCTTTCTTT.